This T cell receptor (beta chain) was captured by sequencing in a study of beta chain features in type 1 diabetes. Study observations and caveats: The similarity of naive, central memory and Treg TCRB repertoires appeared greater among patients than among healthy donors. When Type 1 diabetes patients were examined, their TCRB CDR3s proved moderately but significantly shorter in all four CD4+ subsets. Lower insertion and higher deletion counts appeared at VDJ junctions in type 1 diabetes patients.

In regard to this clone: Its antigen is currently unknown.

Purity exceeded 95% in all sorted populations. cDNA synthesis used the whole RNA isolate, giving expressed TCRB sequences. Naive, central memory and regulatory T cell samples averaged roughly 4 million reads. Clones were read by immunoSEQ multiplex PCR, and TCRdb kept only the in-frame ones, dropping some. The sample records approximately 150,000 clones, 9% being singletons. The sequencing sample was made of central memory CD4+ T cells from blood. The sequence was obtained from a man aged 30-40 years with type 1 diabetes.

The CDR3 sequence is CASSLRENTEAFF. The CDR3 bases are TGTGCCAGCAGCTTGAGGGAGAACACTGAAGCTTTCTTT. The chain links TRBV7-4 to TRBJ1-1, with D unclear. The CDR3 spans 13 residues. Trimming removed 3 bases at V and 1 base at J, with 6 bases between. CDR1 is SGHVT and CDR2 is SQSDAQ in the germline V gene.